One T cell receptor beta chain is described in this entry. Antigen: not known. The data derive from a study of T cells in localized non-small cell lung cancer. Study-wide results and limits: As only one tumor region underwent sequencing, heterogeneity remains possible. Peak T cell clonality was found in uninvolved adjacent lung, exceeding tumor.

Germline CDR1 and CDR2: SQVTM and ANQGSEA. Between the trimmed V and J ends, which lost 4 bases and 1 base, there was a span of 11 bases. The CDR3 sequence is 13 residues long. Generated by immunoSEQ multiplex PCR, the TCRdb table keeps only in-frame clones and is missing some. The table shows tens of thousands of clones, with roughly 87% occurring only once. The sequence was obtained from a male donor aged 60 or older with stage I squamous cell lung carcinoma. Material: peripheral blood, obtained before any cancer treatment. The rearrangement joins TRBV29-1 to TRBJ2-7, with D perhaps given as TRBD1 or TRBD2 (5 bases each). CDR3 sequence reads: CSVGGALSYEQYF. DNA of the CDR3: TGCAGCGTTGGAGGGGCCCTTTCCTACGAGCAGTACTTC.